These 15 T cell receptor beta chains were sequenced from one sample in a study of T cell responses to AZD1222 COVID-19 vaccine. Here immunoSEQ multiplex PCR was the method, and the copy in TCRdb shows in-frame clones only, minus some. The sample has about 100,000 clones; 70% to 90% are singletons. Material: peripheral blood, obtained on day 0 of AZD1222 vaccination. The source of these receptors is an adult in good health.

The chain carries TRBV7-2 and TRBJ1-2; tentatively, D is TRBD1 (6 bases). Germline loops: CDR1 SGHTA, CDR2 FQGNSA. The V gene lost 0 bases and the J gene lost 5 bases, with 13 bases spanning the gap. The CDR3 has 15 residues. The CDR3: CASSLAQTGRYGYTF. CDR3 coding DNA: TGTGCCAGCAGCTTAGCGCAAACAGGGAGGTATGGCTACACCTTC. Filled out from reference TRBV7-2 and TRBJ1-2, the complete variable domain reads GAGVSQSPSNKVTEKGKDVELRCDPISGHTALYWYRQSLGQGLEFLIYFQGNSAPDKSGLPSDRFSAERTGGSVSTLTIQRTQQEDSAVYLCASSLAQTGRYGYTFGSGTRLTVV.

This clone occurred a few times. The DNA for the CDR3 is TGCGCCAGCAGCTTGGGAGGACCGTCACAGCCCCAGCATTTT. Translating it yields CASSLGGPSQPQHF. The chain carries TRBV5-1 and TRBJ1-5; D remains unclear. V was cut by 0 bases and J by 7 bases, with 11 bases left in between. The CDR3 totals 14 residues. The germline CDR1 and CDR2 sequences are SGHRS and YFSETQ.

The V gene is TRBV27, the J gene TRBJ2-2; D perhaps matches TRBD1 (5 bases). This CDR3 region has 14 residues. Germline V gene sequence: CDR1 MNHEY, CDR2 SMNVEV (reference sequence). V was clipped by 5 bases and J by 4 bases, with 11 bases between them. DNA of the CDR3: TGTGCCAGCAGTGCACAGGAGTTCACCGGGGAGCTGTTTTTT. It specifies CASSAQEFTGELFF.

The chain employs TRBV7-9 and TRBJ1-2, with 11 nucleotides matching TRBD1. V dropped 3 bases and J dropped 8; count of bases not matched to a gene: 8. CDR1 SEHNR and CDR2 FQNEAQ come from the germline V gene (reference sequence). The CDR3 spans 15 residues. The chain's CDR3 is CASSFKGQGAVGYTF. CDR3 nucleotides: TGTGCCAGCAGCTTCAAAGGACAGGGGGCAGTGGGCTACACCTTC. Supplemented by reference TRBV7-9 and TRBJ1-2, the full variable domain reads DTGVSQNPRHKITKRGQNVTFRCDPISEHNRLYWYRQTLGQGPEFLTYFQNEAQLEKSRLLSDRFSAERPKGSFSTLEIQRTEQGDSAMYLCASSFKGQGAVGYTFGSGTRLTVV.

The rearrangement uses TRBV5-1 and TRBJ2-3; a possible D gene is TRBD2 (5 bases). Per germline, CDR1 SGHRS and CDR2 YFSETQ. The CDR3 is 14 amino acids. Trimming shortened V by 4 bases and J by 0 bases, and 9 bases separated the two germline ends. The CDR3 sequence is CASSMRASTDTQYF. CDR3 nucleotides: TGCGCCAGCAGCATGAGGGCTAGCACAGATACGCAGTATTTT.

The chain joins TRBV3-1 (or the pseudogene TRBV3-2) to TRBJ1-1; 9 bases are shared with TRBD1. The CDR3 loop spans 15 amino acids. Germline V lookup: CDR1 LGHDT, CDR2 YNNKEL (reference sequence). V was clipped by 0 bases and J by 7 bases; unmatched bases: 6. CDR3 loop: CASSQDWRQGDEAFF. The CDR3 DNA reads as TGTGCCAGCAGCCAAGATTGGAGACAGGGGGATGAAGCTTTCTTT.

This chain links TRBV11-2 with TRBJ1-3, with D tentatively TRBD1 (5 bases). The CDR3 sequence is 16 residues long. V gave up 5 bases and J gave up 8 bases, with 22 bases separating them. Germline V CDR1 and CDR2: SGHAT, FQNNGV. CDR3 sequence reads: CASSAPSDTHGDTIYF. The DNA of the CDR3 is TGTGCCAGCAGCGCTCCGTCGGACACCCACGGAGACACCATATATTTT.

The rearrangement links TRBV7-3 to TRBJ2-1, with D maybe TRBD1 (5 bases). CDR1 and CDR2 from the germline V gene are SGHTA and FQGTGA. The length of the CDR3 is 13 residues. The germline V and J ends were trimmed by 0 bases and 8 bases, with 8 bases remaining between them. The CDR3: CASSLTVGDEQFF. The CDR3 nucleotides are TGTGCCAGCAGCTTAACCGTAGGGGATGAGCAGTTCTTC.

This clone appeared many times. V usage is TRBV11-2 and J usage is TRBJ1-2, with TRBD1 matching over 11 bases. V shed 5 bases and J 6 bases; nucleotides not matched to a gene: 5. The germline V gene encodes CDR1 SGHAT and CDR2 FQNNGV. The CDR3 is 14 amino acids. As DNA, the CDR3 is TGTGCCAGCAGCCCCGGACAGGGGGCAGATGGCTACACCTTC. This sequence encodes CASSPGQGADGYTF.

Regarding this clone: The same CDR3 is also encoded by other DNA sequences in this sample. V and J are TRBV2 and TRBJ1-1, with no clear D. CDR1 is SNHLY and CDR2 is FYNNEI in the germline V gene. Trimming left V 3 bases short and J 4 bases short, with 3 bases between. CDR3 length: 11 amino acids. The CDR3 here is CASSERTEAFF. The CDR3 nucleotides are TGTGCCAGCAGTGAGCGCACTGAAGCTTTCTTT.

This clone was seen a handful of times. Additional DNA sequences in this sample encode the identical CDR3. This chain connects TRBV28 to TRBJ1-5; maybe TRBD1 (5 bases). There are 13 residues in the CDR3. CDR1 and CDR2 from the germline V gene are MDHEN and SYDVKM. Trimming took 5 bases from V and 4 from J, leaving 9 bases between them. The CDR3, as DNA: TGTGCCAGCAGTCCCCCAGGGAATCAGCCCCAGCATTTT. This gives the protein CASSPPGNQPQHF.

This clone was seen only once. The V call is TRBV7-7, the J call TRBJ2-2; 8 nucleotides align to TRBD2. Germline CDR1 and CDR2: SSHAT and FNYEAQ (reference sequence). V was clipped by 7 bases and J by 4 bases; unmatched bases: 17. The CDR3 is 18 amino acids. CDR3 sequence reads: CASTSHPQRRGATGELFF. As DNA, the CDR3 is TGTGCCAGCACCTCCCACCCTCAGAGGCGGGGGGCCACCGGGGAGCTGTTTTTT.

The J gene is TRBJ1-6, the V gene TRBV7-9; 7 nucleotides agree with TRBD1. Germline trimming cut 5 bases from V and 4 bases from J; bases unmatched to any gene: 8. CDR1 and CDR2 from the germline V gene are SEHNR and FQNEAQ (reference sequence). The CDR3 loop spans 16 amino acids. CDR3 bases: TGTGCCAGCAGCCCCGCCGGGACAGCATATAATTCACCCCTCCACTTT. Protein: CASSPAGTAYNSPLHF.

The V gene is TRBV30, the J gene TRBJ1-1; a weak D match, TRBD1 (6 bases). This CDR3 is built from 14 residues. The V gene lost 2 bases and the J gene lost 10 bases, with 20 bases spanning the gap. Germline lookup yields CDR1 GTSNPN and CDR2 SVGIG (reference sequence). The CDR3 DNA reads TGTGCCTGGAGTAAGGGGGGGCTCGCCATAGGAGCTTTCTTT. Protein sequence: CAWSKGGLAIGAFF.

V is TRBV19 and J is TRBJ1-1; 8 bases align to TRBD1. The length of the CDR3 is 14 residues. V shed 7 bases and J 5 bases; nucleotides not matched to a gene: 9. Germline V gives CDR1 LNHDA, CDR2 SQIVND (reference sequence). CDR3 protein: CASIAPGGWTEAFF. CDR3 coding DNA: TGTGCCAGTATTGCCCCAGGGGGCTGGACTGAAGCTTTCTTT.